The 20 T cell receptor beta chains below come from one sample, sequenced in a study of metastatic and nonmetastatic thyroid tumors. TCRdb reanalyzed the PCR reads via MiXCR. The sample has about 22,000 clones; around 18% are singletons. Before thyroid surgery, none of the patients had received any treatment. Specimen: adjacent normal tissue. These receptors all stem from a male donor with papillary thyroid cancer or a benign thyroid nodule (not recorded which). Some clones in this sample may be carry-over from other donors' samples.

This clone showed up many times. The CDR3: CASSDPGRTPKETQYF. CDR3 sequence (DNA): TGTGCCAGCAGTGATCCAGGCCGAACGCCCAAAGAGACCCAGTACTTC. The chain is built from TRBV6-1 and TRBJ2-5; D gene ambiguous. V was cut by 3 bases and J by 3 bases, with 17 bases left in between. This CDR3 contains 16 residues. Germline loops: CDR1 MNHNS, CDR2 SASEGT.

This clone was seen ten or more times. The chain couples TRBV3-1 to TRBJ2-3, with D possibly called TRBD1 or TRBD2 (6 bases each). Per the germline V gene, CDR1 is LGHDT and CDR2 is YNNKEL (reference sequence). The CDR3 is made up of 14 amino acids. Trimming stripped 4 bases from V and 6 bases from J, with 14 bases between. The CDR3 DNA follows: TGTGCCAGCAGCCTGGAGGGGGTGGGGGATACGCAGTATTTT. As protein: CASSLEGVGDTQYF.

V and J are TRBV30 and TRBJ1-5; D is perhaps TRBD1 (6 bases). Trimming stripped 1 base from V and 0 bases from J, with 7 bases between. This CDR3 spans 14 amino acids. Germline CDR1 and CDR2: GTSNPN and SVGIG (reference sequence). CDR3 amino acids: CAWSGGHSNQPQHF. The CDR3 region has the DNA TGTGCCTGGAGTGGGGGGCATAGCAATCAGCCCCAGCATTTT.

The chain joins TRBV30 to TRBJ2-2, with D maybe TRBD1 (6 bases). Looked up from germline, CDR1 is GTSNPN and CDR2 is SVGIG (reference sequence). CDR3 size: 13 residues. The V and J ends lost 0 bases and 8 bases respectively, with 10 bases between them. CDR3 DNA: TGTGCCTGGAGTGTACTAGGGGGAGGGGAGCTGTTTTTT. Its protein is CAWSVLGGGELFF.

There are a few counts of this clone. The rearrangement links TRBV2 to TRBJ1-2; TRBD1 agrees at 8 bases. This CDR3 region has 15 residues. Germline V gives CDR1 SNHLY, CDR2 FYNNEI. The J segment lost 4 bases and the V segment lost 7 bases, leaving 11 bases of the junction unmatched. The CDR3 bases are TGTGCCAGCATCGTGAGTGACAGGGGTCTCTATGGCTACACCTTC. It yields the protein CASIVSDRGLYGYTF. Supplemented by reference TRBV2 and TRBJ1-2, the full variable domain reads EPEVTQTPSHQVTQMGQEVILRCVPISNHLYFYWYRQILGQKVEFLVSFYNNEISEKSEIFDDQFSVERPDGSNFTLKIRSTKLEDSAMYFCASIVSDRGLYGYTFGSGTRLTVV.

The sample holds many counts of this clone. The chain joins TRBV3-2 to TRBJ2-3; the listed D gene, TRBD2, was not tested against the DNA. TRBV3-2 is classified as a pseudogene. The CDR3 totals 20 residues. The CDR3 spells CASSQAVPDLGAPSTDTQYF. The CDR3 DNA sequence: TGTGCCAGCAGCCAAGCGGTCCCCGACCTAGGGGCCCCTAGCACAGATACGCAGTATTTT.

By share, this clone ranks as medium-sized. The chain employs TRBV12-3 or TRBV12-4 and TRBJ2-3; D is ambiguous. V shed 2 bases and J shed 1 base, with 7 bases lying between them. CDR3 length equals 14 residues. CDR3 sequence (DNA): TGTGCCAGCAGTTTATTGACACGCACAGATACGCAGTATTTT. Translated, it gives CASSLLTRTDTQYF.

Worth noting for this clone: Sequence at one end of the junction differs from germline and may be a read error. The CDR3 nucleotides are TGTGCCAGTAGTATAGCACGGGATAGCAATCAGCCCAAGCATTTT. Amino acids: CASSIARDSNQPKHF. J is TRBJ1-5 and V is TRBV19; no definite D call. Germline assignment: CDR1 LNHDA and CDR2 SQIVND (reference sequence). CDR3 length: 15 amino acids.

This clone has ten or more counts. It is likely a read error, because the conserved phenylalanine at the end of the CDR3 is missing. This same CDR3 is encoded by further DNA sequences in the sample. CDR3 DNA: TGTGCCAGCAGCCGTAGCGGACAGCTCAATCAGCCCCAGCATCTT. Its translation is CASSRSGQLNQPQHL. This chain uses TRBV28 with TRBJ1-5; perhaps TRBD1 as D (6 bases). The CDR3 extends over 15 amino acids. V lost 6 bases and J 3 bases, leaving 15 bases between the germline ends. Germline CDR1 and CDR2: MDHEN and SYDVKM.

This clone has a count of ten or more. The V call is TRBV4-1, the J call TRBJ2-1; TRBD1 matches 9 bases. The germline gives CDR1 MGHRA, CDR2 YSYEKL. The CDR3 contains 15 residues. V gave up 6 bases and J gave up 7 bases; unmatched junction bases: 10. CDR3 protein: CASSKAGTGSNEQFF. The CDR3 nucleotides read TGCGCCAGCAGTAAGGCCGGGACAGGGTCAAATGAGCAGTTCTTC.

This clone has only a few counts. The V call is TRBV6-2 or TRBV6-3, the J call TRBJ2-3; tentatively, D is TRBD2 (6 bases). There are 14 residues in the CDR3. Looked up from germline, CDR1 is MNHEY and CDR2 is SVGEGT. V lost 7 bases and J lost 6, with 17 bases in between. In DNA form, the CDR3 reads TGTGCCAGCAACGGGGAGGCCAGAACGGATACGCAGTATTTT. It is translated as CASNGEARTDTQYF.

This clone was counted ten times or more. The genes are TRBV10-3 and TRBJ2-2; D is unresolved. Germline V gene data show CDR1 as ENHRY and CDR2 as SYGVKD. The CDR3 consists of 16 residues. Trimming removed 2 bases from V and 4 bases from J, with 14 bases in between. The chain's CDR3 is CAISEDRRATTGELFF. CDR3 nucleotides: TGTGCCATCAGTGAGGACCGCCGGGCAACCACCGGGGAGCTGTTTTTT.

On this clone: At one end the junction does not follow the germline gene, possibly because of a read error. The J gene is TRBJ2-2, the V gene TRBV6-5; perhaps TRBD2 as D (6 bases). There are 16 residues in the CDR3. Germline V lookup: CDR1 MNHEY, CDR2 SVGAGI. CDR3 sequence: CASSYDSSSDTGGLFF. The CDR3 region has the DNA TGTGCCAGCAGTTACGACAGTTCCTCGGACACCGGGGGGCTGTTTTTT.

Concerning this clone: This may be a read error: a much more frequent sequence differs by one nucleotide. Other DNA sequences in this sample translate to the same CDR3. The chain joins TRBV7-2 to TRBJ2-3, with D maybe TRBD2 (5 bases). Per germline, CDR1 SGHTA and CDR2 FQGNSA. CDR3 length equals 14 residues. The V end was cut by 2 bases, the J end by 2 bases, with 8 bases between. CDR3: CASSLTRDTDTQYF. In DNA, the CDR3 is TGTGCCAGCAGCTTAACGAGGGACACAGATACGCAGTATTTT.

This clone appeared many times. The rearrangement joins TRBV9 to TRBJ2-5; 7 bases are shared with TRBD1. Germline V lookup: CDR1 SGDLS, CDR2 YYNGEE. The CDR3 length is 14 residues. V was pared by 3 bases and J by 5 bases, with 7 bases of the junction left unmatched. CDR3 region: CASSDRDSSETQYF. CDR3 nucleotide sequence: TGTGCCAGCAGCGACCGGGACAGCTCGGAGACCCAGTACTTC. The variable domain in full, with the rest retrieved from reference TRBV9 and TRBJ2-5, is DSGVTQTPKHLITATGQRVTLRCSPRSGDLSVYWYQQSLDQGLQFLIQYYNGEERAKGNILERFSAQQFPDLHSELNLSSLELGDSALYFCASSDRDSSETQYFGPGTRLLVL.

This chain joins TRBV6-5 and TRBJ1-3; unclear D gene. Trimming left V 0 bases short and J 4 bases short, with 4 bases between. The CDR3 contains 13 residues. CDR1 is MNHEY and CDR2 is SVGAGI in the germline V gene. The CDR3, as DNA: TGTGCCAGCAGTTACTCTCCGGGAAACACCATATATTTT. It specifies CASSYSPGNTIYF.

This clone was detected only a few times. This chain uses TRBV6-1 with TRBJ2-1; D remains unclear. Germline V gives CDR1 MNHNS, CDR2 SASEGT. This CDR3 has 14 residues. V gave up 8 bases and J gave up 9 bases, with 20 bases separating them. Written as DNA, the CDR3 is TGTGCCAGCTCCCCGGCCCCCTACACCAGTGAGCAGTTCTTC. As protein: CASSPAPYTSEQFF.

This clone was seen many times. The genes are TRBV7-2 and TRBJ2-3; maybe TRBD2 (6 bases). From germline, CDR1 is SGHTA and CDR2 FQGNSA. V lost 1 base to trimming and J lost 4 bases, with 9 bases between them. The CDR3 loop spans 14 amino acids. CDR3 region: CASSLVPGADTQYF. In nucleotides, the CDR3 is TGTGCCAGCAGCTTAGTCCCGGGGGCAGATACGCAGTATTTT.

As concerns this clone: At one boundary the junction diverges from the germline segment, which might be a read error. The DNA for the CDR3 is TGTGCCAGCAGCTGGGCTTCAACCACCCTATATTTC. Protein sequence: CASSWASTTLYF. The chain uses TRBV11-2 and TRBJ1-3, with no clear D. The V gene's germline CDR1 is SGHAT and CDR2 FQNNGV. This CDR3 has 12 residues.

In this sample, this clone is medium-sized (0.01 to 0.1%). The chain joins TRBV20-1 to TRBJ2-1, with 7 nucleotides matching TRBD2. The CDR3 is 15 amino acids. Unmatched junction bases numbered 8, after V lost 2 bases and J lost 4 bases. Per germline, CDR1 DFQATT and CDR2 SNEGSKA (reference sequence). CDR3 region: CSARKGLAVYNEQFF. The DNA of the CDR3 is TGCAGTGCTAGAAAGGGCCTAGCGGTTTACAATGAGCAGTTCTTC.